Below are 16 T cell receptor beta chains sequenced from a single sample in a study of OX40 agonist ivuxolimab in advanced cancers. Measured with immunoSEQ multiplex PCR; TCRdb has only the in-frame clones, and not every one. The sample contains about 110,000 clones, about 91% of which appear only once. Material: CD4+ or CD8+ T cells sorted from blood, obtained in a trial of the OX40 agonist ivuxolimab. Receptor source: an adult with an advanced solid tumor such as melanoma, head and neck, liver or kidney cancer.

This chain joins TRBV18 and TRBJ2-2; 14 nucleotides agree with TRBD2. V was pared by 3 bases and J by 1 base, with 7 bases of the junction left unmatched. Germline V gene sequence: CDR1 KGHSH, CDR2 LQKENI. The CDR3 runs 19 residues. In DNA, the CDR3 is TGTGCCAGCTCACCCGTCCCGGGACTAGCGGGAGTGAACACCGGGGAGCTGTTTTTT. Translated, it gives CASSPVPGLAGVNTGELFF.

The chain employs TRBV11-3 and TRBJ2-2; either TRBD1 or TRBD2 may supply D (5 bases each). This CDR3 has 18 residues. Trimming pared 5 bases from V and 1 base from J, leaving 20 bases between. The germline gives CDR1 SGHNT, CDR2 YENEEA. The CDR3 DNA reads TGTGCCAGCAGCCGCACTGCGGGCACAGGAATGAACACCGGGGAGCTGTTTTTT. As protein: CASSRTAGTGMNTGELFF. The variable domain in full, completed from reference TRBV11-3 and TRBJ2-2, reads EAGVVQSPRYKIIEKKQPVAFWCNPISGHNTLYWYLQNLGQGPELLIRYENEEAVDDSQLPKDRFSAERLKGVDSTLKIQPAELGDSAVYLCASSRTAGTGMNTGELFFGEGSRLTVL.

The V call is TRBV6-1, the J call TRBJ1-5; TRBD1 matches at 9 bases. Germline CDR1 reads MNHNS; CDR2 reads SASEGT. This CDR3 is 15 amino acids long. V shed 10 bases, J shed 1 base, and the junction held 8 bases outside the gene matches. CDR3 DNA: TGTGCCACCAAACAGGGGGCGCTGAGCAATCAGCCCCAGCATTTT. Protein sequence: CATKQGALSNQPQHF.

V usage is TRBV12-5 and J usage is TRBJ1-1; TRBD1 is a possible D gene (6 bases). The CDR3 contains 13 residues. The germline gives CDR1 LGHNT, CDR2 FRNRAP. Trimming stripped 2 bases from V and 6 bases from J, with 10 bases between. The CDR3 DNA sequence: TGTGCTAGTGGTTTGTCAACAGGGTCTGAAGCTTTCTTT. It yields the protein CASGLSTGSEAFF.

This rearrangement joins TRBV5-1 to TRBJ1-2; tentatively, D is TRBD1 (6 bases). V was cut by 4 bases and J by 6 bases, with 13 bases left in between. This CDR3 spans 13 amino acids. Germline assignment: CDR1 SGHRS and CDR2 YFSETQ. CDR3 in DNA: TGCGCCAGCAGCCAACAGGGTCGGGATGGCTACACCTTC. The encoded protein is CASSQQGRDGYTF.

This chain joins TRBV18 and TRBJ1-5; D gene uncertain. CDR3 length: 16 amino acids. V dropped 1 base and J dropped 0 bases, with 10 bases sitting between them. Germline values: CDR1 KGHSH, CDR2 LQKENI. CDR3 nucleotides: TGTGCCAGCTCACCACAGGCGCAGACTAGCAATCAGCCCCAGCATTTT. Protein sequence: CASSPQAQTSNQPQHF.

The chain combines TRBV6-1 with TRBJ1-5; TRBD1 matches at 8 bases. Trimming took 3 bases from V and 5 from J; bases not matched to a gene: 6. The germline CDR1 and CDR2 sequences are MNHNS and SASEGT. The CDR3 is made up of 15 amino acids. The CDR3 protein is CASSDLGQGYQPQHF. CDR3 nucleotide sequence: TGTGCCAGCAGTGACCTTGGACAGGGTTATCAGCCCCAGCATTTT.

This chain connects TRBV13 to TRBJ1-3, with D possibly TRBD1 on 5 matching bases. V was trimmed by 7 bases and J by 3 bases, leaving 25 bases between them. CDR1 is PRHDT, CDR2 FYEKMQ, per germline (reference sequence). This CDR3 spans 18 amino acids. The CDR3 DNA reads as TGTGCCAGCAACTCATCCGCCACCCCGGGACGATTTGGAAACACCATATATTTT. Translated: CASNSSATPGRFGNTIYF. The entire variable domain, with the rest obtained from reference TRBV13 and TRBJ1-3, is as follows: AAGVIQSPRHLIKEKRETATLKCYPIPRHDTVYWYQQGPGQDPQFLISFYEKMQSDKGSIPDRFSAQQFSDYHSELNMSSLELGDSALYFCASNSSATPGRFGNTIYFGEGSWLTVV.

The V gene is TRBV9, the J gene TRBJ2-3; TRBD2 matches at 7 bases. Germline-derived CDR1 and CDR2 are SGDLS and YYNGEE. The CDR3 extends over 16 amino acids. Trimming cost V 4 bases and J 2 bases; bases outside gene matches: 10. DNA for the CDR3: TGTGCCAGCAGCCCCGACCCTAGCGGATACACAGATACGCAGTATTTT. Encoded protein: CASSPDPSGYTDTQYF.

To note about this clone: Other DNA sequences in the same sample also yield this CDR3. The chain is built from TRBV30 and TRBJ1-3, with D unresolved. Deletions cut 3 bases from V and 0 bases from J, with 0 bases between. This CDR3 has 11 amino acids. Germline CDR1 is GTSNPN and CDR2 is SVGIG (reference sequence). The CDR3 DNA sequence: TGTGCCTGGAGCTCTGGAAACACCATATATTTT. As protein: CAWSSGNTIYF.

The chain combines TRBV19 with TRBJ2-7, with 9 bases fitting TRBD1. Looked up from germline, CDR1 is LNHDA and CDR2 is SQIVND (reference sequence). After removal of 4 bases from V and 4 bases from J, the junction contained 2 bases not matched to a gene. This CDR3 is built from 13 residues. The DNA of the CDR3 is TGTGCCAGTAGTACCGGGACAGGGTACGAGCAGTACTTC. Amino acids: CASSTGTGYEQYF.

The CDR3 here is CASSPGTGFRQYF. The CDR3 DNA reads TGTGCCAGCAGCCCCGGGACAGGGTTTAGGCAGTACTTC. This chain joins TRBV5-4 and TRBJ2-7; the match to TRBD1 covers 9 bases. CDR3 length equals 13 residues. V gave up 4 bases and J gave up 9 bases; unmatched junction bases: 8. The germline CDR1 and CDR2 sequences are SGHNT and YYREEE (reference sequence). The variable domain in full, with the rest retrieved from reference TRBV5-4 and TRBJ2-7, is ETGVTQSPTHLIKTRGQQVTLRCSSQSGHNTVSWYQQALGQGPQFIFQYYREEENGRGNFPPRFSGLQFPNYSSELNVNALELDDSALYLCASSPGTGFRQYFGPGTRLTVT.

The CDR3 protein is CSVLDLAEAFF. The CDR3 nucleotides read TGCAGCGTCCTTGATTTGGCTGAAGCTTTCTTT. The chain has TRBV29-1 and TRBJ1-1; no definite D call. The CDR3 is 11 amino acids. Germline CDR1 and CDR2: SQVTM and ANQGSEA. V was pared by 6 bases and J by 6 bases, with 11 bases between.

V usage is TRBV25-1 and J usage is TRBJ1-5; D remains ambiguous. The CDR3 runs 16 residues. Germline assignment: CDR1 MGHDK and CDR2 SYGVNS. With 8 bases removed from V and 1 base from J, the gap between germline ends came to 18 bases. CDR3 sequence: CASSLLTARSNQPQHF. CDR3 DNA: TGTGCCAGCTCCCTCCTCACAGCCAGAAGCAATCAGCCCCAGCATTTT. Drawing the rest from reference TRBV25-1 and TRBJ1-5, the complete variable domain is EADIYQTPRYLVIGTGKKITLECSQTMGHDKMYWYQQDPGMELHLIHYSYGVNSTEKGDLSSESTVSRIRTEHFPLTLESARPSHTSQYLCASSLLTARSNQPQHFGDGTRLSIL.

This sequence joins TRBV10-3 and TRBJ2-2; D remains unclear. The CDR3 runs 18 residues. From germline, CDR1 is ENHRY and CDR2 SYGVKD. V was clipped by 4 bases and J by 0 bases, with 18 bases between them. CDR3 bases: TGTGCCATCAGTGCAGTACCGAGTATGTTCGCGAACACCGGGGAGCTGTTTTTT. As protein: CAISAVPSMFANTGELFF.

The CDR3 loop is CASSFSRADEKLFF. DNA for the CDR3: TGCGCCAGCAGCTTTTCCCGAGCCGATGAAAAACTGTTTTTT. This rearrangement joins TRBV5-1 to TRBJ1-4; D ambiguous. V was shortened by 2 bases and J by 6 bases, with 11 bases between the two germline ends. The CDR3 loop spans 14 amino acids. Per the germline V gene, CDR1 is SGHRS and CDR2 is YFSETQ.